Shown below are 2 T cell receptor beta chains from a single sample sequenced in a study of cytomegalovirus exposure and HLA in healthy donors. It was with 60 Vbeta and 13 Jbeta primers that the PCR ran. The protocol was immunoSEQ multiplex PCR, while the TCRdb copy is restricted to in-frame clones and leaves out a portion. The sample has 15,000 to 20,000 clones, around 75% seen once; the top ten hold 3.7%. Sequenced sample: PBMCs. The receptors were sampled from a man aged 18 to 29 in good health and CMV-seronegative.

This clone was seen a handful of times. The chain joins TRBV7-2 to TRBJ2-7, with D possibly TRBD2 on 5 matching bases. Germline assignment: CDR1 SGHTA and CDR2 FQGNSA. This CDR3 contains 13 residues. V lost 5 bases and J lost 4, with 12 bases in between. The chain's CDR3 is CASSPNRGYEQYF. The CDR3 DNA reads as TGTGCCAGCAGCCCCAACCGAGGGTACGAGCAGTACTTC.

This sequence joins TRBV6-1 and TRBJ2-1; weak D call: TRBD2 (6 bases). The CDR3 contains 13 residues. Per the germline V gene, CDR1 is MNHNS and CDR2 is SASEGT. V shed 2 bases and J shed 8 bases, with 10 bases lying between them. Here the CDR3 reads CASSEMERDEQFF. The CDR3 DNA reads TGTGCCAGCAGTGAAATGGAGCGGGATGAGCAGTTCTTC.